This paragraph reports one TCR beta chain. This receptor's antigen is unknown. No qualities accompany the bases; no much larger clone lies one base away. The CDR3 sequence holds 14 residues, the cysteine and phenylalanine included. The read is trimmed to its CDR3 DNA, 42 bases read in frame from base 1. Trimmed from V: 3 bases; trimmed from J: 1 base; junction bases lacking a gene match: 1. CDR1 and CDR2, per the germline V gene (reference sequence), are SGHNT and YYREEE. The immunoSEQ Assay, a bias-controlled multiplex PCR, was used to amplify TCRbeta CDR3 regions from genomic DNA. As for how the authors treated the data: The number of nucleated cells in each sample was estimated by amplification of reference gene primers within the assay. Sequence reads were collapsed and filtered to measure the absolute abundance of every unique TCRbeta CDR3 rearrangement. For each sample, productive Simpson clonality was calculated as the square root of Simpson's diversity index over productive rearrangements. Imported from immuneACCESS, the table was reduced by TCRdb to in-frame sequences with V and J called. These copies leave out some clones; in studies compared against another copy, an unresolved V gene accounts for under half, and the cause of the remainder is not known. From that table come the V and J calls and clone size; the DNA was used to work out D and trimming. The sample includes 300,000 to 450,000 clones, with roughly 90% observed a single time. Approximately 0.93% of the sample goes to the ten largest clones.

Participants in the prospective study were aged about 18 to 89 years, lived in 20 to 25 United States geographic areas, and enrolled through a virtual design. To assign participants to cohorts, the prospective study relied on clinical history that participants themselves reported in a screening survey and a study questionnaire. Recovered participants in ImmuneRACE Cohort 3 were defined as having two consecutive negative NP/OP PCR tests, clearance from a healthcare professional, or resolution of symptoms. In the prospective study, whole blood, serum and a nasopharyngeal or oropharyngeal swab were collected from each participant by mobile phlebotomists. Participants in the prospective study had the option to provide additional blood draws and questionnaires over a 2-month period. Blood samples from the prospective study were shipped frozen or at room temperature prior to DNA extraction. This specimen comes from a study of blood T cell repertoires in COVID-19 (dated by TCRdb to 2020 to 2021). Study-level background: Samples covering the acute and convalescent phases of COVID-19 were provided by collaborators in the United States, Italy and Spain. The material from the prospective study consisted of cDNA or gDNA derived from T cells, B-cell-depleted T cells, or PBMCs. Subjects who had been exposed to COVID-19, were actively infected with it, or had recovered from it provided the deeply sampled blood TCRbeta repertoires that made up the dataset. A freely available public database, intended as a resource for researchers studying the immune response to SARS-CoV-2, is where the repertoires were released. The samples were drawn from the first 160 participants of the ongoing ImmuneRACE study and from 1,254 subjects provided by 6 global collaborators. Sample metadata almost always included a de-identified subject ID, COVID-19 status, age in years and sex. Where available, HLA class I and class II types were obtained from metadata supplied by the sample provider rather than from assay-based typing.

The full study reports these points: Clinical and demographic metadata were provided uncurated, with the amount varying by source and participant.

The V and J genes are TRBV5-4 and TRBJ2-3; 8 bases in between match TRBD2. The specimen was PBMCs or T cells enriched from blood (not recorded which). This TCR derives from a woman aged 30 to 39 who had recovered from COVID-19. This receptor has the CDR3 CASSYSGGTDTQYF. The DNA sequence follows: TGTGCCAGCAGCTATAGCGGGGGCACAGATACGCAGTATTTT.